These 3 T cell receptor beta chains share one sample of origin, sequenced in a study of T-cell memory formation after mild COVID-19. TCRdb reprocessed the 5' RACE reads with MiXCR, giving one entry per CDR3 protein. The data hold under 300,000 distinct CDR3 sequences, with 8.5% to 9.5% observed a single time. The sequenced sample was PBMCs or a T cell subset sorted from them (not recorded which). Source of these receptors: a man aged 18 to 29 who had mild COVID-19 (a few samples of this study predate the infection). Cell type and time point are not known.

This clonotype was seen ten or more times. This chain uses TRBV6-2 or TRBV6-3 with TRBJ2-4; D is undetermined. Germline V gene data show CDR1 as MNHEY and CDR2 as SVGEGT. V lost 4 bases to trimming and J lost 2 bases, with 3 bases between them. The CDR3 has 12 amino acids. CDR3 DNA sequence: TGTGCCAGCAGTTTTACCAAAAACATTCAGTACTTC. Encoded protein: CASSFTKNIQYF.

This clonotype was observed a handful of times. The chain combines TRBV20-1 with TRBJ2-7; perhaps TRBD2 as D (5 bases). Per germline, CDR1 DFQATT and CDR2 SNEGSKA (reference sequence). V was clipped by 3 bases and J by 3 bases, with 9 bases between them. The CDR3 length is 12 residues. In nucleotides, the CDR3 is TGCAGTGCTAGGTTCGAGGGCTACGAGCAGTACGTC. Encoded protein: CSARFEGYEQYV.

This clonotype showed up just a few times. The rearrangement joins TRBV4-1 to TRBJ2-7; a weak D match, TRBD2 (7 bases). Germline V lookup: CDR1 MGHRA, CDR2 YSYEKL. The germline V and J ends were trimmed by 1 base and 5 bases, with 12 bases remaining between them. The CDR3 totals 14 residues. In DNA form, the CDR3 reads TGCGCCAGCAGCCAAGGACGGGGGGCCGACGAGCAGTACTTC. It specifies CASSQGRGADEQYF.